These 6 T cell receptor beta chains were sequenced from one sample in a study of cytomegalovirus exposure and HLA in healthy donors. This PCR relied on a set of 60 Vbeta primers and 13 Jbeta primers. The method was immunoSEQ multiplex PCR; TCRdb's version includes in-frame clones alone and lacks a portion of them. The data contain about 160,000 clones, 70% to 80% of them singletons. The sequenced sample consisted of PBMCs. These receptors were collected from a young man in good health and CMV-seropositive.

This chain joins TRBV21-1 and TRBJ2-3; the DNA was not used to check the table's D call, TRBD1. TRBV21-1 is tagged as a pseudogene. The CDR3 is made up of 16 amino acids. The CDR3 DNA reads TGTGCCAGCAGCAAAGTAAGGACAGGGCACACAGATACGCAGTATTTT. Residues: CASSKVRTGHTDTQYF.

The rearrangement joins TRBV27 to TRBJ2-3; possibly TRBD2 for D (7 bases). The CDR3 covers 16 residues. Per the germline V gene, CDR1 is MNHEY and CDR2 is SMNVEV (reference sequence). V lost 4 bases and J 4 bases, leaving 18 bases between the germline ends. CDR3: CASSSLVGGPPDTQYF. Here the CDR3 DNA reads TGTGCCAGCAGTTCCCTAGTGGGGGGGCCCCCAGATACGCAGTATTTT.

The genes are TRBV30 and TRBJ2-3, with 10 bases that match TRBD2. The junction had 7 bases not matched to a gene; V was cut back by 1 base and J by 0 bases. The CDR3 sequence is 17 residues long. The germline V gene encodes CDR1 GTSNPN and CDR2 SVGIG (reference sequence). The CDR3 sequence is CAWSAYGTSDSTDTQYF. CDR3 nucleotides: TGTGCCTGGAGTGCTTACGGGACTAGCGATAGCACAGATACGCAGTATTTT.

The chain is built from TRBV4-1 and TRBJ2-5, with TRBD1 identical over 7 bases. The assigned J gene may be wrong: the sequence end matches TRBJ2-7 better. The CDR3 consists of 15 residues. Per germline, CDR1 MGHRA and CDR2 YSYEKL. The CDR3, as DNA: TGCGCCAGCAGCCAAGACGACAGGGCATTCTACGAGCAGTACTTC. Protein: CASSQDDRAFYEQYF.

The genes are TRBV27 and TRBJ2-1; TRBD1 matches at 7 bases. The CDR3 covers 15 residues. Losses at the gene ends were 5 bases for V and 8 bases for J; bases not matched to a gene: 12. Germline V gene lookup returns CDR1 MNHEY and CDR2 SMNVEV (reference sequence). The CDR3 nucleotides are TGTGCCAGCAGTCCAACGACAGGGCTAGGCCATGAGCAGTTCTTC. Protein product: CASSPTTGLGHEQFF.

DNA of the CDR3: TGTGCCAGCAGCTTAGTGGGGGGGCTAGGGACTGAAGCTTTCTTT. As protein: CASSLVGGLGTEAFF. The chain carries TRBV11-2 and TRBJ1-1, with D perhaps matching TRBD1 (6 bases). The CDR3 covers 15 residues. The V gene's germline CDR1 is SGHAT and CDR2 FQNNGV. V dropped 1 base and J dropped 5 bases, with 14 bases sitting between them.